This T cell receptor beta chain originates from a study of OX40 agonist ivuxolimab in advanced cancers. Study-level information: The drug used for patients, ivuxolimab, was an agonistic anti-OX40 (CD134) antibody. Study outcomes and limitations: Low normalized T-cell clonal expansion was additionally recorded for some nonresponders. Expanded peripheral T cells had an undetermined antigen specificity.

CDR3 length: 13 amino acids. The V end lost 2 bases, the J end lost 6 bases, and 10 bases lay between the germline ends. The germline gives CDR1 MDHEN, CDR2 SYDVKM. TCRdb's table, derived via immunoSEQ multiplex PCR, lists solely in-frame clones and lacks some. The data hold tens of thousands of clones, with about 83% observed a single time. The sampling schedule covered blood at baseline, cycle 4 day 1, and cycle 7 day 1. As concerns this clone: Its antigen is currently unknown.

The rearrangement uses TRBV28 and TRBJ1-2; D not resolved. This TCR was recovered from an adult with an advanced solid tumor such as melanoma, head and neck, liver or kidney cancer. This specimen consisted of CD4+ or CD8+ T cells sorted from blood, obtained in a trial of the OX40 agonist ivuxolimab. The CDR3 region has the DNA TGTGCCAGCAGTTTAGGAAAGCTTCATGGCTACACCTTC. Translation gives CASSLGKLHGYTF.